This entry features one T cell receptor beta chain sequence. The germline V gene encodes CDR1 SGHRS and CDR2 YFSETQ. Trimming removed 2 bases from V and 10 bases from J, with 10 bases in between. The CDR3 runs 13 residues. This record comes from a study of blood T cell repertoires in COVID-19. Study in general: Sample material is recorded as cDNA or gDNA derived from T cells, B-cell-depleted T cells, or PBMCs.

Authors' data handling: Using reference gene primer amplification, nucleated cell counts were estimated. The repertoire was sequenced with immunoSEQ multiplex PCR; TCRdb's copy has only in-frame clones and lacks some. From that table come the V and J calls and clone size; the DNA was used to work out D and trimming. Found here are about 140,000 clones, 80% to 90% of them singletons; the top ten hold over 9.5%. The sample taken for sequencing was peripheral blood. The chain carries TRBV5-1 and TRBJ1-6; no clear D gene. This clonotype originated in a man aged 55 to 70 with active or convalescent COVID-19. CDR3 sequence: CASSFYEASPLHF. The CDR3 region has the DNA TGCGCCAGCAGCTTCTACGAGGCGTCACCCCTCCACTTT.